This T cell receptor (beta chain) is drawn from a study of blood T cell repertoires in COVID-19. V lost 5 bases, J lost 6 bases, and 15 bases lay in between. Germline-derived CDR1 and CDR2 are ENHRY and SYGVKD. This CDR3 is built from 14 residues. Authors' data handling: Estimation of nucleated cell counts relied on the amplification of reference gene primers. Clones were sequenced by immunoSEQ multiplex PCR, and TCRdb holds only the in-frame ones, with some missing. The V and J calls and clone size come from that table; D and trimming were worked out from the DNA. The sample carries about 140,000 clones, 85% to 90% recorded once.

The chain carries TRBV10-3 and TRBJ2-3; the D gene is possibly TRBD1 (6 bases). The receptor comes from an older woman with acute or convalescent COVID-19. The sample taken for sequencing was peripheral blood. CDR3 loop: CAISHRDIRDTQYF. The CDR3 region has the DNA TGTGCCATCAGTCACCGGGACATACGGGATACGCAGTATTTT.